These T cell receptor beta chains were read from a single sample in a study of neurological immune-mediated disorders. MiXCR, run by TCRdb on the 5' RACE reads, gives a single entry per CDR3 protein. The data show 20,000 to 30,000 distinct CDR3 sequences, with 6.5% to 8% seen just once and about 4.4% held by the top ten. Sequences were obtained from PBMCs. The receptor set was obtained from a woman aged 35 to 49 in good health. Each CDR3 is given with its conserved first and last residue. The D gene is left open where the match is weak. Some rows mark clone size as missing; the rest say once, few, many or name a class of expanded clone.

DNA,CDR3,V,D,size,J
TGTGCCATCAGTGAGCCTAGCGGGAGCACAGATACGCAGTATTTT,CAISEPSGSTDTQYF,TRBV10-3,TRBD2,many,TRBJ2-3
TGTGCCAGCAGCTTGGGGCCGGGACAGACTTCCTACGAGCAGTACTTC,CASSLGPGQTSYEQYF,TRBV7-2,TRBD1,many,TRBJ2-7
TGCAGTGGGGAGCGAGGTATCGGGATCCTGGGTGAGCAGTTCTTC,CSGERGIGILGEQFF,TRBV20-1,-,many,TRBJ2-1
TGCAGTGCTAGAGACGGGACAGGGGCCTACGAGCAGTACTTC,CSARDGTGAYEQYF,TRBV20-1,TRBD1,many,TRBJ2-7
TGCAGTGCTAGAGACCCGGCGGGGGTTGGCGAGCAGTACTTC,CSARDPAGVGEQYF,TRBV20-1,TRBD2,-,TRBJ2-7
TGTGCCAGCGTGATAGCGGTCGAGCAGTTCTTC,CASVIAVEQFF,TRBV12-3/TRBV12-4,-,medium-sized,TRBJ2-1
TGTGCCAGCAGTGAACTTCGCGGTAGCGGGAGAGAGACCCAGTACTTC,CASSELRGSGRETQYF,TRBV25-1,TRBD2,-,TRBJ2-5
TGTGCCAGCAGCGCCTCCGCTAGCGGGAGGGAGACCCAGTACTTC,CASSASASGRETQYF,TRBV9,TRBD2,many,TRBJ2-5
TGTGCCAGCAGCGACGCTTGGGGGAGTAATGAAAAACTGTTTTTT,CASSDAWGSNEKLFF,TRBV3-1,-,many,TRBJ1-4
TGTGCCAGCAGCTTAGCGAGGGGGCCGAGGGAGACCCAGTACTTC,CASSLARGPRETQYF,TRBV7-2,TRBD1,many,TRBJ2-5
TGTGCCAGCAGCTTAGGAGTCCTGAACACCGGGGAGCTGTTTTTT,CASSLGVLNTGELFF,TRBV7-2,-,many,TRBJ2-2
TGTGCCAGCAGCTTGGACAGGCGGAATGAGCAGTTCTTC,CASSLDRRNEQFF,TRBV7-8,TRBD1,many,TRBJ2-1
TGTGCCAGCAGCTTAGCGCCCTACTCCTACAATGAGCAGTTCTTC,CASSLAPYSYNEQFF,TRBV11-1,-,few,TRBJ2-1
TGTGCCAGCAGTGAGATAGGGGACAATCAGCCCCAGCATTTT,CASSEIGDNQPQHF,TRBV25-1,-,many,TRBJ1-5
TGTGCCAGCAGTAAAGCGGGAGGCCCTACCTACGAGCAGTACTTC,CASSKAGGPTYEQYF,TRBV2,TRBD2,many,TRBJ2-7
TGCAGTGCTAGGGGGGGAAGGGGATCGAACACTGAAGCTTTCTTT,CSARGGRGSNTEAFF,TRBV20-1,-,many,TRBJ1-1
TGCGCCAGCAGCTTGGCCGTGCGGGGGCATCTGGGACCCAATGAGCAGTTCTTC,CASSLAVRGHLGPNEQFF,TRBV5-1,-,many,TRBJ2-1
TGTGCCAGCAGTGGCCTCGGCGGATCCCTTTCAGGACGGTACTTC,CASSGLGGSLSGRYF,TRBV28,-,many,TRBJ2-7
TGCAGTGCACGAGAAGGGACCCCGGGACGCGCTTTCTTT,CSAREGTPGRAFF,TRBV20-1,-,many,TRBJ1-1
TGCGCCAGCAGCTTGGGGGTCTACAATGAGCAGTTCTTC,CASSLGVYNEQFF,TRBV5-1,-,many,TRBJ2-1
TGCGCCAGCAGCGGAGGGAGACAGAGCTCCTACGAGCAGTACTTC,CASSGGRQSSYEQYF,TRBV5-1,-,many,TRBJ2-7
TGCAGTGTCCCATACAACCGAATGTACGAGCAGTACTTC,CSVPYNRMYEQYF,TRBV20-1,-,many,TRBJ2-7
TGTGCCAGTAGCAAGGCGGGAGGTGTTAGGAATGAGCAGTTCTTC,CASSKAGGVRNEQFF,TRBV12-3/TRBV12-4,TRBD2,many,TRBJ2-1
TGCGCCAGCAGTGAGTCCAATAAGGGACTAGCGGGAGCGTTTGAGCAGTACTTC,CASSESNKGLAGAFEQYF,TRBV10-2,TRBD2,many,TRBJ2-7
TGTGCCAGCAGTTTAGCCAGGGGCGGTGAGCAGTACTTC,CASSLARGGEQYF,TRBV12-3/TRBV12-4,-,many,TRBJ2-7
TGTGCCAGCAGCTTGCCAGCGGGAAGGACAGATACGCAGTATTTT,CASSLPAGRTDTQYF,TRBV5-6,TRBD2,many,TRBJ2-3
TGCAGTGCTAGAGATCTGGTCTCCGAGCAGTACTTC,CSARDLVSEQYF,TRBV20-1,-,many,TRBJ2-7
TGTGCCAGCAGCCAGGGACAGTTTAACTATGGCTACACCTTC,CASSQGQFNYGYTF,TRBV5-4,TRBD1,many,TRBJ1-2